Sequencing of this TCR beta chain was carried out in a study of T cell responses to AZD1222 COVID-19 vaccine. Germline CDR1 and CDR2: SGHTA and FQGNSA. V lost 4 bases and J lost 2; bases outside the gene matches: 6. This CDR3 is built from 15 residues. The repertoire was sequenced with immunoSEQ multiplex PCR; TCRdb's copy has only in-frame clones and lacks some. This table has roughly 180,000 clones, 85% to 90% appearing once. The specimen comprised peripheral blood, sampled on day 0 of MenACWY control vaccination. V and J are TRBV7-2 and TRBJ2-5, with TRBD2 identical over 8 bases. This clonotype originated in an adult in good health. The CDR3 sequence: CASSSPGLGQETQYF. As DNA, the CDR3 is TGTGCCAGCAGCTCGCCGGGACTAGGGCAAGAGACCCAGTACTTC.